Following are 9 T cell receptor beta chains from one sample sequenced in a study of blood T cell repertoires in COVID-19. The data were produced by immunoSEQ multiplex PCR, yet TCRdb's version contains in-frame clones alone and is incomplete. The sample lists about 380,000 clones, over 75% seen once, with 1.3% in the top ten. Sequencing used PBMCs or T cells enriched from blood (not recorded which). Source of these receptors: a man aged 30 to 45 who had recovered from COVID-19.

The chain couples TRBV10-1 to TRBJ2-7, with D uncertain. V was trimmed by 5 bases and J by 5 bases, leaving 13 bases between them. The CDR3 consists of 13 residues. The germline gives CDR1 WNHNN, CDR2 SYGVQD (reference sequence). The CDR3 is CASSPGPVDEQYF. CDR3 nucleotide sequence: TGCGCCAGCAGTCCAGGCCCTGTCGACGAGCAGTACTTC.

CDR3: CASHVQGAPYEQYF. The DNA for the CDR3 is TGTGCCAGCCATGTACAGGGGGCTCCCTACGAGCAGTACTTC. The chain employs TRBV19 and TRBJ2-7; 9 positions agree with TRBD1. J gave up 2 bases and V 9 bases, and 8 bases lay outside the gene matches. The germline V gene has CDR1 LNHDA and CDR2 SQIVND (reference sequence). CDR3 length: 14 amino acids.

This sequence joins TRBV12-5 and TRBJ2-5, with 7 bases lining up with TRBD2. V lost 1 base to trimming and J lost 1 base; unmatched junction nucleotides: 9. The CDR3 runs 17 residues. CDR1 and CDR2 from the germline V gene are LGHNT and FRNRAP. In nucleotides, the CDR3 is TGTGCTAGTGGTTTGGCATACAGCCGGGGGGTCCAAGAGACCCAGTACTTC. This translates into CASGLAYSRGVQETQYF.

CDR3 in amino acids: CASALGGPYEQYF. DNA of the CDR3: TGTGCCAGTGCCTTGGGGGGGCCTTACGAGCAGTACTTC. The chain links TRBV6-5 to TRBJ2-7, with D maybe TRBD2 (7 bases). V was shortened by 9 bases and J by 4 bases, with 16 bases between the two germline ends. The CDR3 has 13 residues. Germline-derived CDR1 and CDR2 are MNHEY and SVGAGI.

The CDR3 sequence is CATDRGDGYTF. CDR3 nucleotides: TGCGCCACGGACAGGGGTGATGGCTACACCTTC. The chain joins TRBV10-1 to TRBJ1-2, with 9 bases matching TRBD1. Trimming cost V 10 bases and J 6 bases; bases outside gene matches: 3. CDR3 length equals 11 residues. From germline, CDR1 is WNHNN and CDR2 SYGVQD (reference sequence).

This chain connects TRBV19 to TRBJ2-7; 9 bases fit TRBD1. With V trimmed by 5 bases and J by 3 bases, 8 bases remained unmatched. Germline CDR1 is LNHDA and CDR2 is SQIVND (reference sequence). The CDR3 runs 15 residues. CDR3 nucleotide sequence: TGTGCCAGTAGTTTTGGAGGACAGGGGCTCTACGAGCAGTACTTC. Translating it yields CASSFGGQGLYEQYF.

In nucleotides, the CDR3 is TGTGCCTGGAGTGTACTAACAGGGGGAAGCACTGAAGCTTTCTTT. Protein: CAWSVLTGGSTEAFF. This chain joins TRBV30 and TRBJ1-1; 8 bases fit TRBD1. V gave up 0 bases and J gave up 4 bases; unmatched junction bases: 7. The CDR3 runs 15 residues. Germline values: CDR1 GTSNPN, CDR2 SVGIG (reference sequence).

This chain links TRBV19 with TRBJ2-6; 14 bases are a match to TRBD2. The CDR3 sequence is 22 residues long. In germline, CDR1 is LNHDA, CDR2 SQIVND (reference sequence). V was clipped by 3 bases and J by 0 bases; unmatched bases: 13. In DNA form, the CDR3 reads TGTGCCAGTAGTATGGATCTACCGGGACTAGCGGGGGCCAGCTCTGGGGCCAACGTCCTGACTTTC. This gives the protein CASSMDLPGLAGASSGANVLTF.

This clone showed up just once. This chain connects TRBV4-1 to TRBJ1-1; the match to TRBD1 covers 9 bases. The CDR3 extends over 14 amino acids. Germline V CDR1 and CDR2: MGHRA, YSYEKL. The V segment lost 5 bases and the J segment 5 bases; nucleotides outside the gene matches: 6. The CDR3 DNA reads as TGCGCCAGCAGCACACAGGGGGCTGGGACTGAAGCTTTCTTT. Amino acid sequence: CASSTQGAGTEAFF.